These 15 T cell receptor beta chains originate from one sample sequenced in a study of regulatory T cells in long-lasting Graves disease. Noted time point: persistent/refractory GD, antithyroid drugs over 5 years with positive TRAb. RNA isolated from PBMCs was used to make the TCR library. Both iRepertoire HTBI primers and Arm-PCR of CDR3 regions were used to build the TCR beta libraries. TCRdb analysed the multiplex PCR reads with MiXCR anew, one entry per CDR3 protein. Among hundreds of thousands of distinct CDR3 sequences, around a fifth were seen once, and the ten largest hold around 14%. The material sequenced was peripheral blood mononuclear cells (PBMCs), taken when the disease was refractory, from a patient treated with antithyroid drugs. The source is a female donor with Graves disease.

The rearrangement joins TRBV28 to TRBJ1-1, with 8 bases lining up with TRBD1. CDR1 and CDR2 from the germline V gene are MDHEN and SYDVKM. Unmatched junction bases numbered 5, after V lost 6 bases and J lost 11 bases. The CDR3 has 11 amino acids. CDR3 in amino acids: CASSRRTGAFF. In nucleotides, the CDR3 is TGTGCCAGCAGCCGCCGGACAGGGGCTTTCTTT.

This clonotype was detected ten times or more. The V call is TRBV29-1, the J call TRBJ1-1; no reliable D call. Germline V gene data show CDR1 as SQVTM and CDR2 as ANQGSEA. Between the trimmed V and J ends, which lost 4 bases and 0 bases, there was a span of 9 bases. This CDR3 has 13 residues. The CDR3 nucleotides read TGCAGCGTTGCCAGCACGTTGAACACTGAAGCTTTCTTT. Its protein is CSVASTLNTEAFF.

This clonotype was counted many times. The chain couples TRBV28 to TRBJ1-5, with 12 positions matching TRBD1. This CDR3 spans 16 amino acids. Germline CDR1 and CDR2: MDHEN and SYDVKM. With 2 bases clipped from V and 5 bases from J, the junction kept 4 bases outside the gene matches. The CDR3 bases are TGTGCCAGCAGTTTAAGGGGGACAGGGGGCCATCAGCCCCAGCATTTT. Amino acids: CASSLRGTGGHQPQHF.

The chain carries TRBV5-5 and TRBJ1-1; D might be TRBD1 (5 bases). There are 14 residues in the CDR3. From germline, CDR1 is SGHKS and CDR2 YYEKEE (reference sequence). Trimming left V 4 bases short and J 6 bases short, with 16 bases between. The DNA for the CDR3 is TGTGCCAGCAGCCCCAGGGTTGGTGAAGCTGAAGCTTTCTTT. Its protein product is CASSPRVGEAEAFF.

This clonotype was detected only a few times. The chain links TRBV30 to TRBJ1-2; D is uncertain. V lost 3 bases and J 8 bases, leaving 10 bases between the germline ends. Germline-derived CDR1 and CDR2 are GTSNPN and SVGIG (reference sequence). The CDR3 has 11 residues. The CDR3 region is CAWRDPGGYTF. For the CDR3, the DNA is TGTGCCTGGAGGGACCCGGGAGGCTACACCTTC.

The chain has TRBV7-3 and TRBJ2-1; D may correspond to TRBD1 or TRBD2 (5 bases each). Germline V gene sequence: CDR1 SGHTA, CDR2 FQGTGA. Trimming pared 2 bases from V and 0 bases from J, leaving 11 bases between. The CDR3 runs 16 residues. CDR3 loop: CASSLEGTSSYNEQFF. The CDR3 DNA sequence: TGTGCCAGCAGCTTAGAGGGGACGAGCTCCTACAATGAGCAGTTCTTC.

About this clonotype itself: A much larger clone is a single base away; this may be a read error. This chain connects TRBV6-1 to TRBJ2-7; the match to TRBD2 covers 7 bases. Looked up from germline, CDR1 is MNHNS and CDR2 is SASEGT. This CDR3 is built from 17 residues. The junction had 17 bases not matched to a gene; V was cut back by 5 bases and J by 4 bases. This CDR3 is CASSPERVQRDTYEQYF. Written as DNA, the CDR3 is TGTGCCAGCAGTCCAGAAAGGGTACAGCGGGATACGTACGAGCAGTACTTC.

This clonotype has at least ten counts. The rearrangement joins TRBV3-1 to TRBJ1-2; 7 bases are shared with TRBD1. V was pared by 3 bases and J by 8 bases, with 12 bases of the junction left unmatched. The CDR3 contains 15 residues. Per the germline V gene, CDR1 is LGHDT and CDR2 is YNNKEL (reference sequence). In DNA, the CDR3 is TGTGCCAGCAGCCATCTGGGGACAGCCGAGACGGGCTACACCTTC. This gives the protein CASSHLGTAETGYTF.

V gene TRBV10-3 combines with J gene TRBJ2-7; 9 nucleotides match TRBD1. V was clipped by 3 bases and J by 5 bases; unmatched bases: 11. Germline values: CDR1 ENHRY, CDR2 SYGVKD. The CDR3 totals 16 residues. DNA of the CDR3: TGTGCCATCAGTGACCCCACTGCGGGACAGGGCGACGAGCAGTACTTC. Protein product: CAISDPTAGQGDEQYF.

This clonotype has more than one count but fewer than ten. At one end the junction does not follow the germline gene, possibly because of a read error. V gene TRBV10-3 combines with J gene TRBJ1-3; D is undetermined. From germline, CDR1 is ENHRY and CDR2 SYGVKD. The CDR3 length is 12 residues. The CDR3 spells CASSDAGNTIYF. The DNA for the CDR3 is TGTGCCAGCAGTGACGCAGGAAACACCATATATTTT.

The J gene is TRBJ2-5, the V gene TRBV4-1, with D perhaps TRBD1 or TRBD2 (5 bases each). The CDR3 runs 15 residues. Germline V lookup: CDR1 MGHRA, CDR2 YSYEKL. The germline V and J ends were trimmed by 0 bases and 1 base, with 9 bases remaining between them. The CDR3: CASSQESGTQETQYF. The DNA for the CDR3 is TGCGCCAGCAGCCAAGAAAGTGGGACCCAAGAGACCCAGTACTTC.

This sequence joins TRBV3-1 and TRBJ2-2, with D hard to call. The CDR3 loop spans 14 amino acids. V was trimmed by 0 bases and J by 3 bases, leaving 5 bases between them. Germline V gene data show CDR1 as LGHDT and CDR2 as YNNKEL (reference sequence). Here the CDR3 DNA reads TGTGCCAGCAGCCAAGATGCAGACACCGGGGAGCTGTTTTTT. Encoded protein: CASSQDADTGELFF.

This clonotype has a handful of counts. Being one base from a much bigger clone, this may be a read error. The chain links TRBV6-5 to TRBJ2-2; D is possibly TRBD2 (5 bases). The CDR3 is 18 amino acids. CDR1 is MNHEY and CDR2 is SVGAGI in the germline V gene. Trimming removed 2 bases at V and 0 bases at J, with 16 bases between. The DNA of the CDR3 is TGTGCCAGCAGTTACAACCTTCACTCGCGGGCGAACACCGGGGAGCTGTTTTTT. This translates into CASSYNLHSRANTGELFF.

V and J are TRBV11-1 and TRBJ2-1; 7 positions agree with TRBD1. This CDR3 contains 17 residues. The germline gives CDR1 SGHAT, CDR2 FQDESV (reference sequence). The trim removed 4 bases at V and 2 bases at J, leaving 11 bases unmatched. The CDR3 reads CASSSNPRQGAYNEQFF. CDR3 bases: TGTGCCAGCAGCTCTAACCCCCGACAGGGCGCCTACAATGAGCAGTTCTTC.

A few counts support this clonotype. The junction differs from germline at one of its ends, possibly a read error. This chain connects TRBV11-2 to TRBJ2-7; no clear D gene. The CDR3 is 16 residues long. From germline, CDR1 is SGHAT and CDR2 FQNNGV. CDR3 loop: CASSQDHPGPSYEQYF. DNA of the CDR3: TGCGCCAGCAGCCAAGATCACCCAGGACCCTCCTACGAGCAGTACTTC.